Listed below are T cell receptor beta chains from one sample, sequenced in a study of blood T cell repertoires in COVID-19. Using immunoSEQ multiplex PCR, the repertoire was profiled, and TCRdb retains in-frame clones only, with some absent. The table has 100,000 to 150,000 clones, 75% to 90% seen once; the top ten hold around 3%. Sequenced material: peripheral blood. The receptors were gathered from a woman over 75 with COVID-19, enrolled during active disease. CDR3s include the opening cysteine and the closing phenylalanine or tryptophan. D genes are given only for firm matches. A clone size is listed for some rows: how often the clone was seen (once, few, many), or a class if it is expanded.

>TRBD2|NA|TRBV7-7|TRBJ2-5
TGTGCTAGCAGCTTTCGACTAGCGGGACAAGAGACCCAGTACTTC
CASSFRLAGQETQYF
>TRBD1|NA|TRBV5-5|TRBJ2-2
TGTGCCAGCAGCTTGCAGATGTGGGACAGCAACACCGGGGAGCTGTTTTTT
CASSLQMWDSNTGELFF
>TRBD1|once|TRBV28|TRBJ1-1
TGTGCCAGCAGTTCCTCAGGGGGTACTGAAGCTTTCTTT
CASSSSGGTEAFF
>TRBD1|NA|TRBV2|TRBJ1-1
TGTGCCAGCTTACCGACAGGGGTCACTGAAGCTTTCTTT
CASLPTGVTEAFF
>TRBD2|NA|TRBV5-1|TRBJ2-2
TGCGCCAGCAGCCGAGGAAGCGGGAGCGCCGCGGTCACCGGGGAGCTGTTTTTT
CASSRGSGSAAVTGELFF
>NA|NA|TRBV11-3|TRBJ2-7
TGTGCCAGCAGCTTAGGAACCGGGGGCTACGAGCAGTACTTC
CASSLGTGGYEQYF
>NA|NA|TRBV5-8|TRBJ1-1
TGTGCCAGCAGCGCTAGACAGGTGGGGACCACTGAAGCTTTCTTT
CASSARQVGTTEAFF
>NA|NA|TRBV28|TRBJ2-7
TGTGCCAGCAGCCCCCCCACAGGGTGGAACCGCTACGAGCAGTACTTC
CASSPPTGWNRYEQYF
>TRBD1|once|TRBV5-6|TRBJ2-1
TGTGCCAGCAGCCTACCTGGGACAGGGCCGTACAATGAGCAGTTCTTC
CASSLPGTGPYNEQFF
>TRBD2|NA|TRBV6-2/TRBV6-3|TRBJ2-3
TGTGCCAGCAGTTCGACCCGGACTAGCGGGAGGGTAAATACAGATACGCAGTATTTT
CASSSTRTSGRVNTDTQYF
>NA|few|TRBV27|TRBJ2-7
TGTGCCAGCAGTCTTTCCGTTTCCAGCGGAGACTACGAGCAGTACTTC
CASSLSVSSGDYEQYF
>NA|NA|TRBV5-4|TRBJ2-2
TGTGCCAGCAGCTTGTATCCCGGGGAGCTGTTTTTT
CASSLYPGELFF
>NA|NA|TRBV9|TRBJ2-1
TGTGCCAGCAGCTCTACCCCAGGGCGGAATGAGCAGTTCTTC
CASSSTPGRNEQFF
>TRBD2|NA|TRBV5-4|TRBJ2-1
TGTGCCAGCAGCTTGGCAGCGGGAGGGCCCTACAATGAGCAGTTCTTC
CASSLAAGGPYNEQFF
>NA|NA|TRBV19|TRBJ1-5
TGTGCCAGTAGGGATGCCGGCGGTCATCAGCCCCAGCATTTT
CASRDAGGHQPQHF
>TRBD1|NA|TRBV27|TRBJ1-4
TGTGCCAGCAGTTTACAGGGGGGTGAAAAACTGTTTTTT
CASSLQGGEKLFF
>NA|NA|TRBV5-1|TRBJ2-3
TGCGCCAGCAGCTCTCAGGCGTCAAGCACAGATACGCAGTATTTT
CASSSQASSTDTQYF
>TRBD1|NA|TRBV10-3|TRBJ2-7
TGTGCCGTCGGAAGGGACAGGGGCGAGCAGTACTTC
CAVGRDRGEQYF
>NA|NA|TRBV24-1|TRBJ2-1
TGTGCCACCAGTGACATCAATGAGCAGTTCTTC
CATSDINEQFF
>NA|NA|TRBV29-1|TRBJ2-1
TGCAGCGTTGTGTTCAGGTTTTGGGACAATGAGCAGTTCTTC
CSVVFRFWDNEQFF
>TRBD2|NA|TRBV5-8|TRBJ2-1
TGTGCCAGCAGCCCCGGGACTAGCGGGAGGATCGGCCATGAGCAGTTCTTC
CASSPGTSGRIGHEQFF
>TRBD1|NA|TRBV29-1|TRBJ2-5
TGCAGCGCTATTACAGGGGAAGAGACCCAGTACTTC
CSAITGEETQYF
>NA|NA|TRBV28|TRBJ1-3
TGTGCCAGCAGCCGAGACAGGTTTGGAAACACCATATATTTT
CASSRDRFGNTIYF
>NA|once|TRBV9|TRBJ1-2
TGTGCCAGCAGCGTATCAGTTAACGATGGCTACACCTTC
CASSVSVNDGYTF
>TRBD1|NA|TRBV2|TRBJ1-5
TGTGCCAGCAAAGGACAGGGGATTGATCAGCCCCAGCATTTT
CASKGQGIDQPQHF
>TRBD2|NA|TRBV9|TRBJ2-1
TGTGCCAGCAGCGGAGGAGCGGGAGCGGAGAATGAGCAGTTCTTC
CASSGGAGAENEQFF
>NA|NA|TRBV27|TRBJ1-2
TGTGCCAGCAGGCCGGTGGGAGGGGCTCCATGGGGATACTATGGCTACACCTTC
CASRPVGGAPWGYYGYTF
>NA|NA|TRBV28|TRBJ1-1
TGTGCCAGCGGCAGGGTACATGGCACTGAAGCTTTCTTT
CASGRVHGTEAFF
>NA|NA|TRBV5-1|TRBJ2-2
TGCGCCAGCAGCTTAATGGGCAGCCCTTCAGTGAGTACCGGGGAGCTGTTTTTT
CASSLMGSPSVSTGELFF
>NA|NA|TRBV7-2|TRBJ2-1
TGTGCCAGCACCTCACAACGGGAACCCCGGACGTTCTTC
CASTSQREPRTFF
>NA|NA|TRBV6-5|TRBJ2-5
TGTGCCAGTAGACTAAGCCGGGGGTACGAGACCCAGTACTTC
CASRLSRGYETQYF
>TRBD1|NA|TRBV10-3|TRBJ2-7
TGTGCCATCAGTGGGACAGGGAACTCCTACGAGCAGTACTTC
CAISGTGNSYEQYF
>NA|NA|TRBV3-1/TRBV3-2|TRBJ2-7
TGTGCCAGCTGCCCATCCGAAATATGGCCCTACGAGCAGTACTTC
CASCPSEIWPYEQYF
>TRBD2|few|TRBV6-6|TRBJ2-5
TGTGCCAGCTTTACTAGCGGAACGTACCAAGAGACCCAGTACTTC
CASFTSGTYQETQYF
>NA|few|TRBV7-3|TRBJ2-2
TGTGCCAGCAGCTCGGTCCCGGGATCTCAGGGGGGGGAGCTGTTTTTT
CASSSVPGSQGGELFF